This is a list of T cell receptor beta chains from one sample in a study of blood T cell repertoires in COVID-19. Profiled with immunoSEQ multiplex PCR; TCRdb holds only in-frame clones, not every one. The table lists around 230,000 clones, over 75% of them singletons. Sequenced sample: PBMCs or T cells enriched from blood (not recorded which). These receptors all stem from a man between 35 and 55 years old who had recovered from COVID-19. Each CDR3 is given with its conserved first and last residue. The D gene is left open where the match is weak.

v_gene: TRBV10-1
d_gene: TRBD1
j_gene: TRBJ2-7
CDR3nt: TGCGCCAGCAGCGACGGGACAGGGGTCTACGAGCAGTACTTC
CDR3aa: CASSDGTGVYEQYF

v_gene: TRBV25-1
d_gene: TRBD2
j_gene: TRBJ2-7
CDR3nt: TGTGCCAGCAGTGATTGTATCTTAGGACTAGCGGACGAGCAGTACTTC
CDR3aa: CASSDCILGLADEQYF

v_gene: TRBV29-1
d_gene: NA
j_gene: TRBJ1-5
CDR3nt: TGCAGCGTTGGGTCAGGGGATAGCCAGCCCCAGCATTTT
CDR3aa: CSVGSGDSQPQHF

v_gene: TRBV7-2
d_gene: TRBD1
j_gene: TRBJ2-1
CDR3nt: TGTGCCAGCAGTCATGGACAGGGGGCGCCGAGGAATGAGCAGTTCTTC
CDR3aa: CASSHGQGAPRNEQFF

v_gene: TRBV30
d_gene: NA
j_gene: TRBJ1-5
CDR3nt: TGTGCCTGGAGCGCAGGGTTAGGCAATCAGCCCCAGCATTTT
CDR3aa: CAWSAGLGNQPQHF

v_gene: TRBV27
d_gene: NA
j_gene: TRBJ1-5
CDR3nt: TGTGCCAGCAGTTTTGGGGCGGTCCAGCCCCAGCATTTT
CDR3aa: CASSFGAVQPQHF

v_gene: TRBV7-3
d_gene: NA
j_gene: TRBJ2-2
CDR3nt: TGTGCCAGCAGCTTAGGGCAGGGTTACACCGGGGAGCTGTTTTTT
CDR3aa: CASSLGQGYTGELFF

v_gene: TRBV4-1
d_gene: TRBD1
j_gene: TRBJ1-2
CDR3nt: TGCGCCAGCAGCTCCCCAGGGGGCGTTACCACCTTAGACTATGGCTACACCTTC
CDR3aa: CASSSPGGVTTLDYGYTF

v_gene: TRBV5-1
d_gene: NA
j_gene: TRBJ2-1
CDR3nt: TGCGCCAGCAGCTTAGGCCAGGGTTTTAGGAATGAGCAGTTCTTC
CDR3aa: CASSLGQGFRNEQFF

v_gene: TRBV7-8
d_gene: NA
j_gene: TRBJ2-5
CDR3nt: TGTGCCAGCAGCTTACAGGGGAGTGGGGACCAAGAGACCCAGTACTTC
CDR3aa: CASSLQGSGDQETQYF

v_gene: TRBV4-1
d_gene: NA
j_gene: TRBJ1-6
CDR3nt: TGCGCCAGCAGCCACTGGGGGGAAGTTGGCTCACCCCTCCACTTT
CDR3aa: CASSHWGEVGSPLHF

v_gene: TRBV7-9
d_gene: TRBD2
j_gene: TRBJ2-7
CDR3nt: TGTGCCAGCAGCTCATATCTAGCGGGGGAGCAGTACTTC
CDR3aa: CASSSYLAGEQYF

v_gene: TRBV7-9
d_gene: NA
j_gene: TRBJ1-4
CDR3nt: TGTGCCAGCAGCTCCGGACAGAATAATGAAAAACTGTTTTTT
CDR3aa: CASSSGQNNEKLFF

v_gene: TRBV2
d_gene: NA
j_gene: TRBJ1-5
CDR3nt: TGTGCCAGCAGTAGGGAACTAGATCAGCCCCAGCATTTT
CDR3aa: CASSRELDQPQHF

v_gene: TRBV7-9
d_gene: TRBD1
j_gene: TRBJ1-5
CDR3nt: TGTGCCAGCAGCCCCTCTACAGGGGTAGTGCAGCCCCAGCATTTT
CDR3aa: CASSPSTGVVQPQHF

v_gene: TRBV15
d_gene: NA
j_gene: TRBJ2-7
CDR3nt: TGTGCCACCAGCAGTGAGGGGGTTCTGGACGAGCAGTACTTC
CDR3aa: CATSSEGVLDEQYF